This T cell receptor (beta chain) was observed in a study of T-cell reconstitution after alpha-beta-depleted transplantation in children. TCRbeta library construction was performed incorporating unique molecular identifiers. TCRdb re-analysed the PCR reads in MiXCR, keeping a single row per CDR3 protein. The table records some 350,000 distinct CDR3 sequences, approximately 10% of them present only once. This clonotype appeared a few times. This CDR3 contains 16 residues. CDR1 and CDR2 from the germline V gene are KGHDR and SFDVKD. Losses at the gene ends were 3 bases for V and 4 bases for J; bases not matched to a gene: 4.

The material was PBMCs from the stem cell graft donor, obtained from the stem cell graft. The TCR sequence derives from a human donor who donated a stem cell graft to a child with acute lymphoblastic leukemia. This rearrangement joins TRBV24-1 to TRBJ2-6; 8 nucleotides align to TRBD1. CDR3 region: CATSDRTGTGANVLTF. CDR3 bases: TGTGCCACCAGTGATCGGACAGGGACAGGGGCCAACGTCCTGACTTTC.